This T cell receptor (beta chain) derives from a study of PD-1 blockade in classical Hodgkin lymphoma. This CDR3 is built from 13 residues. The ends lost 4 bases at V and 6 bases at J; junction bases unmatched: 3. Germline assignment: CDR1 LNHDA and CDR2 SQIVND (reference sequence). Following autologous stem cell transplantation, relapse occurred in every patient, and exposure to brentuximab vedotin varied. The assay was immunoSEQ multiplex PCR, and TCRdb's table has in-frame clones only and misses some. The sample shows almost 100,000 clones, roughly 92% of them seen only once. The TCR was taken from a human donor with classical Hodgkin lymphoma. This chain links TRBV19 with TRBJ2-1, with 7 bases that match TRBD1. The sample in question was peripheral blood mononuclear cells (PBMCs), obtained at baseline. CDR3 amino acids: CASSTGQVNEQFF. The CDR3 DNA is TGTGCCAGTAGTACCGGACAGGTCAATGAGCAGTTCTTC.